Following are 23 T cell receptor beta chains from one sample sequenced in a study of shared clonotypes between healthy human individuals. Profiling relied on immunoSEQ multiplex PCR, and the TCRdb table lists in-frame clones only, not all of them. The sample has approximately 1.5 million clones, approximately 98.5% seen once. Sequencing used naive CD4+ T cells sorted from blood. Subset given: CD45RA+ positively selected. The receptors originated from a young man in good health.

The V call is TRBV11-3, the J call TRBJ2-2, with TRBD1 as a possible D gene (6 bases). The V gene lost 1 base and the J gene lost 7 bases, with 13 bases spanning the gap. The CDR3 consists of 15 residues. CDR1 and CDR2 (germline): SGHNT, YENEEA. CDR3 DNA: TGTGCCAGCAGCTTAGGGACAGAGCAGGGCGGGGAGCTGTTTTTT. As protein: CASSLGTEQGGELFF. Looking up the rest from reference TRBV11-3 and TRBJ2-2 gives the full variable domain: EAGVVQSPRYKIIEKKQPVAFWCNPISGHNTLYWYLQNLGQGPELLIRYENEEAVDDSQLPKDRFSAERLKGVDSTLKIQPAELGDSAVYLCASSLGTEQGGELFFGEGSRLTVL.

The chain couples TRBV5-4 to TRBJ2-3; TRBD2 agrees at 9 bases. The CDR3 loop spans 15 amino acids. The V and J ends lost 3 bases and 2 bases, in that order; junction bases with no gene match: 4. Germline V CDR1 and CDR2: SGHNT, YYREEE (reference sequence). As DNA, the CDR3 is TGTGCCAGCAGCTCCGCTAGCGGGGTCACAGATACGCAGTATTTT. It translates to CASSSASGVTDTQYF.

With regard to this clone: Within the sample, other DNA sequences also encode this same CDR3. V usage is TRBV5-1 and J usage is TRBJ2-1; 7 bases agree with TRBD2. Germline V lookup: CDR1 SGHRS, CDR2 YFSETQ. V shed 0 bases and J 4 bases; nucleotides not matched to a gene: 7. This CDR3 comprises 16 residues. The CDR3 DNA is TGCGCCAGCAGCTTGGGAGGGCTAGCGGATTACAATGAGCAGTTCTTC. It codes for CASSLGGLADYNEQFF.

The V call is TRBV11-2, the J call TRBJ2-3, with D unresolved. Germline loops: CDR1 SGHAT, CDR2 FQNNGV. The V and J ends lost 1 base and 1 base respectively, with 9 bases between them. The CDR3 runs to 15 residues. The CDR3 is CASSLAVSGTDTQYF. CDR3 DNA sequence: TGTGCCAGCAGCTTAGCGGTAAGCGGCACAGATACGCAGTATTTT.

The chain recombines TRBV29-1 with TRBJ2-1; D gene unclear. The CDR3 is made up of 11 amino acids. Trimming took 1 base from V and 9 from J, leaving 7 bases between them. Germline V gene sequence: CDR1 SQVTM, CDR2 ANQGSEA. Here the CDR3 reads CSVEVSSEQFF. DNA for the CDR3: TGCAGCGTTGAAGTTTCAAGTGAGCAGTTCTTC.

The V call is TRBV29-1, the J call TRBJ2-7, with D possibly TRBD2 on 6 matching bases. V was cut by 4 bases and J by 3 bases, with 7 bases left in between. The CDR3 is made up of 11 amino acids. The germline CDR1 and CDR2 sequences are SQVTM and ANQGSEA. CDR3 protein: CSVVTSYEQYF. The DNA of the CDR3 is TGCAGCGTTGTGACTAGCTACGAGCAGTACTTC.

The chain is built from TRBV7-2 and TRBJ2-1; either TRBD1 or TRBD2 may fit D (5 bases each). CDR3 length: 17 residues. Trimming took 3 bases from V and 6 from J, leaving 21 bases between them. Germline V lookup: CDR1 SGHTA, CDR2 FQGNSA. The CDR3 is CASSFKILGETGNEQFF. The CDR3, as DNA: TGTGCCAGCAGCTTCAAAATACTAGGGGAAACGGGCAATGAGCAGTTCTTC.

V gene TRBV2 combines with J gene TRBJ1-3; TRBD1 matches at 11 bases. This CDR3 has 17 amino acids. CDR1 SNHLY and CDR2 FYNNEI come from the germline V gene. The V gene end was trimmed by 2 bases and the J gene end by 3 bases; junction bases not matched to a gene: 6. The CDR3 nucleotides are TGTGCCAGCAGTGAATGGACAGGGGGCGGTTTTGGAAACACCATATATTTT. Translating it yields CASSEWTGGGFGNTIYF.

J is TRBJ2-1 and V is TRBV12-2; the table's D call, TRBD2, has no DNA check behind it. TRBV12-2 is assigned pseudogene status. This CDR3 has 17 residues. The CDR3 nucleotides read TGTGCAAGTCGCTTAGCGCCCCCTGGACTAGCGGGTTATGAGCAGTTCTTC. Translating gives CASRLAPPGLAGYEQFF.

This chain uses TRBV5-1 with TRBJ2-5; 10 bases line up with TRBD2. The CDR3 covers 15 residues. With V trimmed by 3 bases and J by 4 bases, 6 bases remained unmatched. Germline lookup yields CDR1 SGHRS and CDR2 YFSETQ. CDR3 DNA sequence: TGCGCCAGCAGCTCCGGGACTAGCGTAACAGAGACCCAGTACTTC. Residues: CASSSGTSVTETQYF. Using reference TRBV5-1 and TRBJ2-5 for the parts outside the CDR3, the full variable domain is KAGVTQTPRYLIKTRGQQVTLSCSPISGHRSVSWYQQTPGQGLQFLFEYFSETQRNKGNFPGRFSGRQFSNSRSEMNVSTLELGDSALYLCASSSGTSVTETQYFGPGTRLLVL.

V gene TRBV29-1 combines with J gene TRBJ1-2; no clear D gene. Germline CDR1 reads SQVTM; CDR2 reads ANQGSEA. The CDR3 extends over 14 amino acids. The germline V and J ends were trimmed by 1 base and 5 bases, with 14 bases remaining between them. CDR3 DNA: TGCAGCGTTGAAGGACCGCGGTTCGGGTATGGCTACACCTTC. Translated: CSVEGPRFGYGYTF.

The chain recombines TRBV7-8 with TRBJ2-7; 7 nucleotides match TRBD1. The CDR3 spans 15 residues. With 5 bases clipped from V and 5 bases from J, the junction kept 12 bases outside the gene matches. CDR1 is SGHVS, CDR2 FQNEAQ, per germline. Here the CDR3 DNA reads TGTGCCAGCAGCCCGGACAGGTACAATATCGACGAGCAGTACTTC. Translation gives CASSPDRYNIDEQYF.

The V and J genes are TRBV15 and TRBJ2-7, with D unresolved. This CDR3 contains 15 residues. Trimming took off 0 bases at V and 5 bases at J, with 14 bases between the two ends. Germline values: CDR1 LNHNV, CDR2 YYDKDF (reference sequence). Written as DNA, the CDR3 is TGTGCCACCAGCAGAGATAAAGGGCCCCGGAACGAGCAGTACTTC. This codes for CATSRDKGPRNEQYF.

The chain uses TRBV11-2 and TRBJ2-2; D possibly corresponds to TRBD1 (6 bases). Germline lookup yields CDR1 SGHAT and CDR2 FQNNGV. The CDR3 loop spans 15 amino acids. The V end was cut by 6 bases, the J end by 2 bases, with 13 bases between. CDR3 amino acids: CASSPGHTNTGELFF. CDR3 coding DNA: TGTGCCAGCAGTCCGGGACATACTAACACCGGGGAGCTGTTTTTT.

The V and J genes are TRBV30 and TRBJ1-5; D is undetermined. The germline V gene encodes CDR1 GTSNPN and CDR2 SVGIG (reference sequence). V lost 7 bases and J 0 bases, leaving 4 bases between the germline ends. This CDR3 has 11 residues. The CDR3 loop is CASCSNQPQHF. Here the CDR3 DNA reads TGTGCCTCTTGTAGCAATCAGCCCCAGCATTTT.

The DNA of the CDR3 is TGCGCCAGCAGCCGAGAGCGGGAGAGGGAGCAGTTCTTC. This sequence encodes CASSREREREQFF. The chain couples TRBV4-3 to TRBJ2-1, with 8 bases aligning to TRBD2. Germline lookup yields CDR1 LGHNA and CDR2 YSLEER. V dropped 4 bases and J dropped 10; count of bases not matched to a gene: 6. The CDR3 sequence is 13 residues long.

The rearrangement joins TRBV10-3 to TRBJ1-1; weak D call: TRBD1 (6 bases). Trimming shortened V by 11 bases and J by 1 base, and 14 bases separated the two germline ends. Germline V lookup: CDR1 ENHRY, CDR2 SYGVKD. The CDR3 consists of 13 residues. In nucleotides, the CDR3 is TGTGCCCTCCGGACAGAACCGAACACTGAAGCTTTCTTT. Protein: CALRTEPNTEAFF.

Turning to this clone: Compared with germline, one end of the junction differs, possibly owing to a read error. The chain recombines TRBV29-1 with TRBJ2-1; D unresolved. CDR3 length equals 14 residues. Germline CDR1 is SQVTM and CDR2 is ANQGSEA. CDR3 nucleotides: TGCAGCGTTAAAGATGGCAGGCGGATCAATGAGCAGTTCTTC. Protein product: CSVKDGRRINEQFF.

The V call is TRBV10-2, the J call TRBJ2-7; 8 bases fit TRBD1. Germline V lookup: CDR1 WSHSY, CDR2 SAAADI. The CDR3 length is 14 residues. After removal of 4 bases from V and 4 bases from J, the junction contained 6 bases not matched to a gene. This CDR3 is CASSAGTGFYEQYF. Here the CDR3 DNA reads TGCGCCAGCAGTGCCGGGACAGGCTTTTACGAGCAGTACTTC.

This sequence joins TRBV5-4 and TRBJ2-7; D is undetermined. Germline V gene sequence: CDR1 SGHNT, CDR2 YYREEE (reference sequence). V was shortened by 5 bases and J by 2 bases, with 11 bases between the two germline ends. This CDR3 is 13 amino acids long. Here the CDR3 DNA reads TGTGCCAGCAGTACCTCCGGTGCCTACGAGCAGTACTTC. It specifies CASSTSGAYEQYF.

The chain recombines TRBV11-2 with TRBJ2-2; 8 positions match TRBD2. Germline V CDR1 and CDR2: SGHAT, FQNNGV. The CDR3 contains 17 residues. The junction had 11 bases not matched to a gene; V was cut back by 4 bases and J by 4 bases. CDR3 residues: CASSSRGSGVITGELFF. The CDR3 region has the DNA TGTGCCAGCAGCTCCCGGGGTAGCGGGGTTATCACCGGGGAGCTGTTTTTT.

The V and J genes are TRBV4-2 and TRBJ2-2; D may be TRBD1 (6 bases). V was clipped by 3 bases and J by 4 bases, with 18 bases between them. Germline V gives CDR1 LGHNA, CDR2 YNFKEQ. CDR3 length equals 17 residues. CDR3 amino acids: CASSQVGQQFSTGELFF. The CDR3 DNA reads TGTGCCAGCAGCCAGGTTGGACAGCAGTTTTCCACCGGGGAGCTGTTTTTT.

The chain employs TRBV13 and TRBJ1-2; TRBD1 aligns across 8 bases. Trimming removed 5 bases from V and 2 bases from J; junction bases left unmatched: 7. Germline CDR1 reads PRHDT; CDR2 reads FYEKMQ (reference sequence). CDR3 length equals 15 residues. CDR3 in DNA: TGTGCCAGCAGCCCCCGGACAGGGTACAACTATGGCTACACCTTC. Its translation is CASSPRTGYNYGYTF. Using reference TRBV13 and TRBJ1-2 for the parts outside the CDR3, the full variable domain is AAGVIQSPRHLIKEKRETATLKCYPIPRHDTVYWYQQGPGQDPQFLISFYEKMQSDKGSIPDRFSAQQFSDYHSELNMSSLELGDSALYFCASSPRTGYNYGYTFGSGTRLTVV.